This TCR beta chain was obtained from a study of identical twins. Overall study results and limits: Because invariant MAIT and iNKT cells could be present, zero-insertion analyses could be partly confounded. A lower insertion count was a feature of abundant cord blood beta clonotypes, with no such feature in memory repertoires.

A single record per CDR3 protein comes from TCRdb applying MiXCR to the 5' RACE reads. The sample holds more than 200,000 distinct CDR3 sequences, approximately 9% seen once. For this clonotype: Its antigen is undetermined.

CDR3 length: 16 residues. Germline-derived CDR1 and CDR2 are SGHTA and FQGNSA. Between the trimmed V and J ends, which lost 3 bases and 0 bases, there was a span of 13 bases. Sequencing was performed on memory (CD45RO+) T cells sorted from blood. The receptor's source is a woman between 18 and 30 years old in good health. The genes are TRBV7-2 and TRBJ2-3; D perhaps matches TRBD2 (6 bases). The CDR3 coding sequence is TGTGCCAGCAGCTTGCTAGCGCGCTCTAGCACAGATACGCAGTATTTT. Translation gives CASSLLARSSTDTQYF.